The entry below describes one TCR beta chain. Antigen unknown. Repertoires were generated with immunoSEQ multiplex PCR, while TCRdb's copy carries only in-frame clones and drops some. The table has tens of thousands of clones, about three quarters seen once. This entry is derived from a study of T cells in localized non-small cell lung cancer. Whole-study results and caveats: Greater blood T cell density accompanied longer overall survival. Adjacent lung had a median roughly 50 of the 100 largest tumor clones. In uninvolved adjacent lung, T cell clonality reached its highest value, exceeding tumor.

Looked up from germline, CDR1 is SGHVS and CDR2 is FQNEAQ. CDR3 length: 14 residues. Trimming left V 5 bases short and J 7 bases short, with 15 bases between. The chain recombines TRBV7-8 with TRBJ2-1; D is perhaps TRBD1 or TRBD2 (6 bases each). The input for sequencing was PBMCs, taken before any cancer treatment. This TCR derives from a man between 40 and 69 years old with stage II squamous cell lung carcinoma. The CDR3 sequence is CASSTVSGANEQFF. CDR3 DNA: TGTGCCAGCAGCACTGTATCGGGGGCAAATGAGCAGTTCTTC.